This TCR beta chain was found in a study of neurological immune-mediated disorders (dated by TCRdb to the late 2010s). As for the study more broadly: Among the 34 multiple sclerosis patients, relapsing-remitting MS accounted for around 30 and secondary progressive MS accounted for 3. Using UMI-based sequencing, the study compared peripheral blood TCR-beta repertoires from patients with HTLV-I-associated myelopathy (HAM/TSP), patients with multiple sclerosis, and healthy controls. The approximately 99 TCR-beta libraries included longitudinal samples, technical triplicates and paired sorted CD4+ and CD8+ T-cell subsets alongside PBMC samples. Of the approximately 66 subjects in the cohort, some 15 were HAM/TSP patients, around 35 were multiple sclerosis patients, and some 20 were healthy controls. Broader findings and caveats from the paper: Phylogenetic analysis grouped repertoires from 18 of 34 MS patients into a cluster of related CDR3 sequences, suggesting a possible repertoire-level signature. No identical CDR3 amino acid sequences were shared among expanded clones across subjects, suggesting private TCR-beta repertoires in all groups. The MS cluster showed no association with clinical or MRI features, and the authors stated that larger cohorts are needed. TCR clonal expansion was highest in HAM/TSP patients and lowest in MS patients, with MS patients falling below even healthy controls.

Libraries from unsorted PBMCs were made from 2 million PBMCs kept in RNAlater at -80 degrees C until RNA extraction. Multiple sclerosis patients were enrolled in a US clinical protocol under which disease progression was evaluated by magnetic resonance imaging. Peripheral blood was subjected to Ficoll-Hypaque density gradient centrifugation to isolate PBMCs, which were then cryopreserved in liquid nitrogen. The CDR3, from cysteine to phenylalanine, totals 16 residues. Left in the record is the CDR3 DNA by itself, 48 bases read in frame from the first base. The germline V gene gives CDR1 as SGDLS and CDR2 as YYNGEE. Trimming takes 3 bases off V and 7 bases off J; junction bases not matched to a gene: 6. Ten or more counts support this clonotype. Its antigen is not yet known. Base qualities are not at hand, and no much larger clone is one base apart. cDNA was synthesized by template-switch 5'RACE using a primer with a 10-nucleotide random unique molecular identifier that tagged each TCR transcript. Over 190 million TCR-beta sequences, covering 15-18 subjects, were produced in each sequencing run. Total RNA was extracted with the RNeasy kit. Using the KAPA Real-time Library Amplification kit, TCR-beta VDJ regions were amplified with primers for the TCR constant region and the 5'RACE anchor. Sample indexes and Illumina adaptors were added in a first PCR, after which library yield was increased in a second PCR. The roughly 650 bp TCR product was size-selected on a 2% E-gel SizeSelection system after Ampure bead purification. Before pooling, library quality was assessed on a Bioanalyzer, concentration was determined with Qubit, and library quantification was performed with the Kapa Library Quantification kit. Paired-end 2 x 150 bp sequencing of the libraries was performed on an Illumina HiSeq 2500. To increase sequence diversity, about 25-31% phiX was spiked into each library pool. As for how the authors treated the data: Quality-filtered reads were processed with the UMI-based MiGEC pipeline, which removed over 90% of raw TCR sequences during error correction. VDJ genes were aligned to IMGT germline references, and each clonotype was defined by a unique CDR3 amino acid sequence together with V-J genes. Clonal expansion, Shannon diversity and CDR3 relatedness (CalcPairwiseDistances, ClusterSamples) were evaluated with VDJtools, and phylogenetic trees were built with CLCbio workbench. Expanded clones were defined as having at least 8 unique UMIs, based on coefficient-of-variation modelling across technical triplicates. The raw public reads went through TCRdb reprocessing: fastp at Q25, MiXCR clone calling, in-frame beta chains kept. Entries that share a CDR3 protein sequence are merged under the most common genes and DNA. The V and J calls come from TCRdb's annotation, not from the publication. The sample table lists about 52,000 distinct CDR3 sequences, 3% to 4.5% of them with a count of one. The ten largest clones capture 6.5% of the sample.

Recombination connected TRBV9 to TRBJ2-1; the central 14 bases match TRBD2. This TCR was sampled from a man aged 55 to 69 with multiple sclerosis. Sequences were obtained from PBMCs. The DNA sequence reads TGTGCCAGCAGCGCCCAGACTAGCGGGAGGGGGAATGAGCAGTTCTTC. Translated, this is CASSAQTSGRGNEQFF.